The clone carrying this T cell receptor beta chain occurred many times. Its antigen is undetermined. The study, taken as a whole, reports: Greatest tumor Treg TCR overlap was with tumor naive CD4+ cells. Whole repertoires were not studied in the larger cohort, only one V-J beta rearrangement.

Purified naive CD4+ T cells were depleted of CD25+ Tregs. Constant-region reverse primers amplified full-length variable regions, followed by semi-nested Nested Universal Primer A PCR. TCRdb re-derived calls from the 5' RACE reads in MiXCR, one entry per CDR3 protein. The table has 53,000 or so distinct CDR3 sequences, approximately 23% seen once; the top ten hold 2.5% to 4%. Trimming removed 0 bases from V and 6 bases from J, with 10 bases in between. The CDR3 extends over 13 amino acids. CDR1 is SGHKS, CDR2 YYEKEE, per germline (reference sequence). Material: tumor-infiltrating naive CD4+ T cells sorted from the breast tumor. Subset of the sample: naive CD4+ T cells, CD4+CD45RA+CD25-. The source of this sequence is a female donor with breast cancer. V and J are TRBV5-5 and TRBJ2-7; D tentatively fits TRBD1 or TRBD2 (5 bases each). The CDR3 DNA reads as TGTGCCAGCAGCTTGGTCGAGGGGATCGAGCAGTACTTC. Its translation: CASSLVEGIEQYF.